The 22 T cell receptor beta chains below come from one sample, sequenced in a study of T-cell reconstitution after alpha-beta-depleted transplantation in children. This sample's TCRbeta library carried unique molecular identifier barcodes. Each CDR3 protein gets one entry after TCRdb re-called the PCR reads with MiXCR. This sample has about 610,000 distinct CDR3 sequences, with over 9.5% found just once. The sequences come from PBMCs from the stem cell graft donor, collected from the stem cell graft. These receptors were obtained from a human donor who donated a stem cell graft to a child with acute myeloid leukemia.

This chain joins TRBV5-1 and TRBJ2-5, with TRBD2 identical over 10 bases. Per the germline V gene, CDR1 is SGHRS and CDR2 is YFSETQ. V trimming: 3 bases; J trimming: 2 bases; junction bases outside the gene matches: 7. The length of the CDR3 is 16 residues. CDR3 coding DNA: TGCGCCAGCAGCTCCGGACTAGCGGATCGACAAGAGACCCAGTACTTC. This gives the protein CASSSGLADRQETQYF.

The chain links TRBV19 to TRBJ2-1; 9 bases match TRBD2. The germline gives CDR1 LNHDA, CDR2 SQIVND (reference sequence). The trim removed 6 bases at V and 6 bases at J, leaving 9 bases unmatched. This CDR3 is 15 amino acids long. The CDR3 nucleotides are TGTGCCAGTAGACGGATAGCGGGAGCCCTCAATGAGCAGTTCTTC. This encodes CASRRIAGALNEQFF.

This chain connects TRBV20-1 to TRBJ1-4; 7 bases agree with TRBD1. The V gene's germline CDR1 is DFQATT and CDR2 SNEGSKA (reference sequence). This CDR3 has 14 amino acids. Unmatched junction bases numbered 9, after V lost 6 bases and J lost 5 bases. The CDR3 DNA reads TGCAGTGCCGGACCGGGACAGCAGAATGAAAAACTGTTTTTT. This translates into CSAGPGQQNEKLFF.

In its sample, this clonotype was seen many times. This chain uses TRBV12-3 or TRBV12-4 with TRBJ1-1; the D gene is possibly TRBD1 (5 bases). CDR3 length: 13 residues. V dropped 2 bases and J dropped 3 bases, with 7 bases sitting between them. Written as DNA, the CDR3 is TGTGCCAGCAGTTTAATGGGGGACACTGAAGCTTTCTTT. This translates into CASSLMGDTEAFF.

In this sample, this clonotype turned up many times. The chain recombines TRBV6-5 with TRBJ2-3; TRBD2 matches 8 bases. The trim removed 4 bases at V and 4 bases at J, leaving 4 bases unmatched. CDR1 is MNHEY and CDR2 is SVGAGI in the germline V gene. The CDR3 is 14 amino acids. As DNA, the CDR3 is TGTGCCAGCAGTTCTCGGGGGGGATCAGATACGCAGTATTTT. This translates into CASSSRGGSDTQYF.

This clonotype appeared many times. The chain combines TRBV11-2 with TRBJ2-7, with 11 nucleotides matching TRBD1. Germline lookup yields CDR1 SGHAT and CDR2 FQNNGV. V was clipped by 4 bases and J by 6 bases; unmatched bases: 5. The CDR3 extends over 14 amino acids. In DNA, the CDR3 is TGTGCCAGCAGCTCTGGGACAGGGGGACTCGAGCAGTACTTC. It specifies CASSSGTGGLEQYF.

This clonotype was counted ten times or more. The V and J genes are TRBV29-1 and TRBJ2-7; 7 bases agree with TRBD1. This CDR3 contains 13 residues. Trimming removed 2 bases from V and 3 bases from J; junction bases left unmatched: 4. CDR1 and CDR2 from the germline V gene are SQVTM and ANQGSEA. The CDR3 region has the DNA TGCAGCGTTGAACGTGACAGGGACTACGAGCAGTACTTC. Translated: CSVERDRDYEQYF.

This clonotype was counted between two and nine times. The chain recombines TRBV29-1 with TRBJ2-3, with 8 bases matching TRBD2. The J segment lost 4 bases and the V segment lost 8 bases, leaving 8 bases of the junction unmatched. This CDR3 contains 13 residues. CDR1 and CDR2 (germline): SQVTM, ANQGSEA. As DNA, the CDR3 is TGCAGCTATCGGGAGGGCCCCGCAGATACGCAGTATTTT. Amino acids: CSYREGPADTQYF.

The chain is built from TRBV6-1 and TRBJ2-1, with D possibly TRBD1 on 6 matching bases. The CDR3 consists of 14 residues. Between the trimmed V and J ends, which lost 10 bases and 6 bases, there was a span of 19 bases. The germline CDR1 and CDR2 sequences are MNHNS and SASEGT. CDR3 nucleotides: TGTGCCACCCAATCCCCCAGGGGCCTCAATGAGCAGTTCTTC. Protein sequence: CATQSPRGLNEQFF.

J is TRBJ2-5 and V is TRBV7-2; D is perhaps TRBD2 (5 bases). The CDR3 length is 16 residues. The V gene's germline CDR1 is SGHTA and CDR2 FQGNSA. Deletions cut 1 base from V and 4 bases from J, with 16 bases between. This CDR3 is CASSLGLGSTGETQYF. For the CDR3, the DNA is TGTGCCAGCAGCTTAGGCCTAGGGAGTACCGGAGAGACCCAGTACTTC.

This clonotype was observed many times. The chain recombines TRBV9 with TRBJ1-4; D is undetermined. Germline values: CDR1 SGDLS, CDR2 YYNGEE. V was cut by 0 bases and J by 3 bases, with 9 bases left in between. The CDR3 runs 15 residues. The CDR3 sequence is CASSVGGSPNEKLFF. The CDR3 coding sequence is TGTGCCAGCAGCGTAGGGGGATCACCTAATGAAAAACTGTTTTTT.

V usage is TRBV20-1 and J usage is TRBJ2-1; TRBD2 might be the D (6 bases). Looked up from germline, CDR1 is DFQATT and CDR2 is SNEGSKA (reference sequence). Trimming removed 6 bases from V and 0 bases from J, with 15 bases in between. The CDR3 sequence is 15 residues long. The DNA of the CDR3 is TGCAGTGCCCTTCCTAGCGAGAGCTCCTACAATGAGCAGTTCTTC. It codes for CSALPSESSYNEQFF.

The rearrangement joins TRBV27 to TRBJ2-2; D unresolved. The CDR3 has 14 amino acids. CDR1 and CDR2 from the germline V gene are MNHEY and SMNVEV (reference sequence). Trimming left V 4 bases short and J 7 bases short, with 13 bases between. CDR3 residues: CASSSPSQDGELFF. CDR3 coding DNA: TGTGCCAGCAGTTCCCCGAGCCAGGACGGGGAGCTGTTTTTT.

The V gene is TRBV30, the J gene TRBJ1-2; D unclear. V was clipped by 3 bases and J by 8 bases, with 10 bases between them. The germline gives CDR1 GTSNPN, CDR2 SVGIG (reference sequence). This CDR3 comprises 11 residues. The CDR3 coding sequence is TGTGCCTGGAGCCGTGTTTGGGGCTACACCTTC. Translation: CAWSRVWGYTF.

This clonotype was seen a handful of times. This chain links TRBV7-2 with TRBJ2-7, with 12 nucleotides matching TRBD2. The V segment lost 2 bases and the J segment 1 base; nucleotides outside the gene matches: 6. Germline V gene lookup returns CDR1 SGHTA and CDR2 FQGNSA. The CDR3 runs to 17 residues. The CDR3 nucleotides are TGTGCCAGCAGCTTAATGGCTAGCGGGAGGGTATCCTACGAGCAGTACTTC. As protein: CASSLMASGRVSYEQYF.

This clonotype has only a few counts. The chain uses TRBV20-1 and TRBJ2-4, with 8 positions matching TRBD2. After removal of 3 bases from V and 0 bases from J, the junction contained 10 bases not matched to a gene. The CDR3 spans 17 residues. The germline V gene encodes CDR1 DFQATT and CDR2 SNEGSKA (reference sequence). CDR3 residues: CSASEAGGPLAKNIQYF. The CDR3 DNA is TGCAGTGCTAGCGAGGCGGGAGGTCCCCTAGCCAAAAACATTCAGTACTTC.

This clonotype was seen many times. This chain uses TRBV15 with TRBJ2-1; 9 bases agree with TRBD2. Germline V gene lookup returns CDR1 LNHNV and CDR2 YYDKDF (reference sequence). The CDR3 has 13 amino acids. The J segment lost 14 bases and the V segment lost 2 bases, leaving 7 bases of the junction unmatched. This CDR3 is CATSRSGLALEFF. The CDR3 DNA follows: TGTGCCACCAGCAGATCGGGACTAGCATTGGAGTTCTTC.

This clonotype appeared a few times. This chain uses TRBV29-1 with TRBJ1-1; D ambiguous. Germline V CDR1 and CDR2: SQVTM, ANQGSEA. This CDR3 is built from 11 residues. V lost 4 bases and J lost 7, with 10 bases in between. As DNA, the CDR3 is TGCAGCGTTGTAAACGCACATGAAGCTTTCTTT. Protein product: CSVVNAHEAFF.

The gene calls are TRBV21-1 and TRBJ1-1. TRBV21-1 is annotated as a pseudogene. This CDR3 has 13 residues. The CDR3 DNA reads TGTGCCAGCAGCAAAGGGGCCGGCACTGAAGCTTTCTTT. Residues: CASSKGAGTEAFF.

This clonotype has only a few counts. The gene calls are TRBV12-3 or TRBV12-4 and TRBJ1-4, with TRBD1 matching over 12 bases. This CDR3 is 15 amino acids long. V was clipped by 6 bases and J by 11 bases; unmatched bases: 10. CDR3: CASRRGTGGIGKLFF. The CDR3 DNA reads TGTGCCAGCAGGAGAGGGACAGGGGGCATTGGGAAACTGTTTTTT.

This clonotype occurred many times. CDR3 region: CSVASGMGHEQYF. The CDR3 nucleotides read TGCAGCGTCGCTAGCGGGATGGGGCACGAGCAGTACTTC. J is TRBJ2-7 and V is TRBV29-1, with TRBD2 matching 9 bases. CDR1 and CDR2 from the germline V gene are SQVTM and ANQGSEA. The V gene end was trimmed by 6 bases and the J gene end by 5 bases; junction bases not matched to a gene: 8. The CDR3 covers 13 residues.

The rearrangement uses TRBV18 and TRBJ2-1; 8 nucleotides align to TRBD2. The germline V gene encodes CDR1 KGHSH and CDR2 LQKENI. This CDR3 has 15 residues. Trimming removed 6 bases from V and 1 base from J; junction bases left unmatched: 5. The CDR3 nucleotides read TGTGCCAGCTCCCGGCGGGAGGCGTCCTACAATGAGCAGTTCTTC. Translating it yields CASSRREASYNEQFF.